Below, 2 T cell receptor beta chains from the same sample are listed, as sequenced in a study of T cell responses to AZD1222 COVID-19 vaccine. Libraries were prepared by immunoSEQ multiplex PCR; TCRdb keeps only in-frame clonotypes and omits some of them. Of about 120,000 clones detected, under 95% appear once; the ten largest clones hold 5.4%. Material: peripheral blood, obtained on day 0 of AZD1222 vaccination. The origin of the receptors is an adult in good health.

This chain links TRBV5-6 with TRBJ2-5; 8 bases match TRBD1. The CDR3 loop spans 14 amino acids. Germline V CDR1 and CDR2: SGHDT, YYEEEE. The V gene end was trimmed by 4 bases and the J gene end by 4 bases; junction bases not matched to a gene: 6. CDR3: CASSGRGRLETQYF. The CDR3 region has the DNA TGTGCCAGCAGCGGCAGGGGGCGCTTAGAGACCCAGTACTTC.

This clone was picked up a small number of times. The V and J genes are TRBV6-6 and TRBJ2-5; a weak D match, TRBD1 (5 bases). Per the germline V gene, CDR1 is MNHNY and CDR2 is SVGAGI (reference sequence). Trimming pared 5 bases from V and 1 base from J, leaving 20 bases between. The CDR3 runs 17 residues. CDR3: CASSPPLHRQTQETQYF. For the CDR3, the DNA is TGTGCCAGCAGTCCACCCTTGCACCGACAGACCCAAGAGACCCAGTACTTC.